Below are 24 T cell receptor beta chains sequenced from a single sample in a study of T-cell reconstitution after alpha-beta-depleted transplantation in children. Unique molecular identifiers were built into the TCRbeta library. TCRdb itself ran the PCR reads through MiXCR, one entry per CDR3 protein. Of about 610,000 distinct CDR3 sequences listed, over 9.5% were seen once; the top ten hold less than 5%. The specimen was PBMCs from the stem cell graft donor, collected from the stem cell graft. The receptors shown here come from a human donor who donated a stem cell graft to a child with acute myeloid leukemia.

This clonotype was found many times. V gene TRBV10-2 combines with J gene TRBJ2-7; unclear D gene. The CDR3 consists of 12 residues. V lost 2 bases and J lost 4, with 6 bases in between. Germline CDR1 and CDR2: WSHSY and SAAADI. The DNA for the CDR3 is TGCGCCAGCAGTGAGGGCGGATACGAGCAGTACTTC. Protein sequence: CASSEGGYEQYF.

This chain uses TRBV12-3 or TRBV12-4 with TRBJ2-2; D may match TRBD1 or TRBD2 (6 bases each). The length of the CDR3 is 15 residues. Between the trimmed V and J ends, which lost 5 bases and 5 bases, there was a span of 15 bases. In DNA form, the CDR3 reads TGTGCCAGCAGTCCCTATCGGGGGCCGACCGGGGAGCTGTTTTTT. It yields the protein CASSPYRGPTGELFF.

Many counts were recorded for this clonotype. The rearrangement links TRBV6-1 to TRBJ1-5, with D hard to call. The CDR3 contains 13 residues. Germline V lookup: CDR1 MNHNS, CDR2 SASEGT. V was clipped by 8 bases and J by 7 bases, with 15 bases between them. The CDR3 coding sequence is TGTGCCAGCGGCCACCCGGGCGGACAGCCCCAGCATTTT. Its translation: CASGHPGGQPQHF.

In its sample, this clonotype was seen a few times. The chain has TRBV6-5 and TRBJ2-5, with 7 bases identical to TRBD1. Germline lookup yields CDR1 MNHEY and CDR2 SVGAGI. The V segment lost 4 bases and the J segment 1 base; nucleotides outside the gene matches: 6. The CDR3 contains 15 residues. CDR3 loop: CASSWTGTLQETQYF. Here the CDR3 DNA reads TGTGCCAGCAGTTGGACAGGCACCCTCCAAGAGACCCAGTACTTC.

This clonotype occurred a few times. The chain recombines TRBV20-1 with TRBJ2-7; 10 bases are shared with TRBD2. The CDR3 is made up of 15 amino acids. Trimming cost V 1 base and J 3 bases; bases outside gene matches: 6. From germline, CDR1 is DFQATT and CDR2 SNEGSKA (reference sequence). The CDR3 protein is CSARAAGGPIYEQYF. Written as DNA, the CDR3 is TGCAGTGCTAGAGCAGCGGGAGGGCCTATCTACGAGCAGTACTTC.

This clonotype was observed at least ten times. The CDR3 DNA reads as TGCAGTGCTAGAGCCGTCACAGGGAGCTATGGCTACACCTTC. Translation gives CSARAVTGSYGYTF. V and J are TRBV20-1 and TRBJ1-2, with TRBD1 as a possible D gene (6 bases). The CDR3 sequence is 14 residues long. Germline V lookup: CDR1 DFQATT, CDR2 SNEGSKA (reference sequence). The V end was cut by 1 base, the J end by 4 bases, with 13 bases between.

V is TRBV30 and J is TRBJ2-5; D perhaps matches TRBD1 (6 bases). The germline V gene has CDR1 GTSNPN and CDR2 SVGIG (reference sequence). V was shortened by 7 bases and J by 2 bases, with 14 bases between the two germline ends. There are 13 residues in the CDR3. Here the CDR3 DNA reads TGTGCCTACCTGAAGAGGGGGCAAGAGACCCAGTACTTC. Protein: CAYLKRGQETQYF. Full variable domain (remainder filled in from reference TRBV30 and TRBJ2-5): SQTIHQWPATLVQPVGSPLSLECTVEGTSNPNLYWYRQAAGRGLQLLFYSVGIGQISSEVPQNLSASRPQDRQFILSSKKLLLSDSGFYLCAYLKRGQETQYFGPGTRLLVL.

The V and J genes are TRBV6-5 and TRBJ2-5; D gene uncertain. V was pared by 5 bases and J by 1 base, with 11 bases between. The CDR3 extends over 14 amino acids. Germline CDR1 reads MNHEY; CDR2 reads SVGAGI. The CDR3 here is CASSHKSFQETQYF. The CDR3 bases are TGTGCCAGCAGTCACAAGTCTTTCCAAGAGACCCAGTACTTC.

The table lists this clonotype with many counts. The chain recombines TRBV4-3 with TRBJ2-7, with TRBD1 identical over 11 bases. CDR1 and CDR2 (germline): LGHNA, YSLEER. V shed 1 base, J shed 5 bases, and the junction held 7 bases outside the gene matches. CDR3 length equals 16 residues. The DNA of the CDR3 is TGCGCCAGCAGCCAAGGGGGACAGGGGGTATGGAACGAGCAGTACTTC. Translated, it gives CASSQGGQGVWNEQYF.

This clonotype appeared a single time. A single base separates this from a much larger clone, so it may be a read error. The rearrangement joins TRBV9 to TRBJ2-3, with unresolved D. The CDR3 spans 15 residues. Germline CDR1 and CDR2: SGDLS and YYNGEE. The CDR3 nucleotides read TGTGCCAGCAGCGTATCCTCCCACTTCGGAGATATGCAGTATTTT. Translated, it gives CASSVSSHFGDMQYF. Using reference TRBV9 and TRBJ2-3 for the parts outside the CDR3, the full variable domain is DSGVTQTPKHLITATGQRVTLRCSPRSGDLSVYWYQQSLDQGLQFLIQYYNGEERAKGNILERFSAQQFPDLHSELNLSSLELGDSALYFCASSVSSHFGDMQYFGPGTRLTVL.

This clonotype has ten or more counts. V gene TRBV6-1 combines with J gene TRBJ1-1, with a possible D match to TRBD1 (5 bases). The germline gives CDR1 MNHNS, CDR2 SASEGT. This CDR3 comprises 14 residues. Trimming took off 8 bases at V and 1 base at J, with 14 bases between the two ends. The CDR3 loop is CASGTQVGNTEAFF. The CDR3 coding sequence is TGTGCCAGCGGAACACAGGTTGGGAACACTGAAGCTTTCTTT.

This clonotype was recorded a few times. This chain uses TRBV9 with TRBJ2-5, with a weak D call TRBD2 (6 bases). The V gene's germline CDR1 is SGDLS and CDR2 YYNGEE. The V gene lost 3 bases and the J gene lost 5 bases, with 11 bases spanning the gap. This CDR3 is 13 amino acids long. This CDR3 is CASSGAGRETQYF. The CDR3 nucleotides read TGTGCCAGCAGCGGGGCGGGACGGGAGACCCAGTACTTC. Variable domain in full (rest from reference TRBV9 and TRBJ2-5): DSGVTQTPKHLITATGQRVTLRCSPRSGDLSVYWYQQSLDQGLQFLIQYYNGEERAKGNILERFSAQQFPDLHSELNLSSLELGDSALYFCASSGAGRETQYFGPGTRLLVL.

This clonotype showed up just a few times. The chain joins TRBV6-5 to TRBJ2-4; 7 bases are a match to TRBD1. V lost 2 bases and J lost 0; bases outside the gene matches: 7. There are 17 residues in the CDR3. CDR1 MNHEY and CDR2 SVGAGI come from the germline V gene. Written as DNA, the CDR3 is TGTGCCAGCAGTTACCATGGGACAGATCTAGCCAAAAACATTCAGTACTTC. Its protein is CASSYHGTDLAKNIQYF.

There are a few counts of this clonotype. The rearrangement joins TRBV7-9 to TRBJ2-7; D possibly matches TRBD1 or TRBD2 (5 bases each). The germline CDR1 and CDR2 sequences are SEHNR and FQNEAQ (reference sequence). With 11 bases removed from V and 1 base from J, the gap between germline ends came to 15 bases. There are 13 residues in the CDR3. The chain's CDR3 is CASIAKGSYEQYF. The CDR3 nucleotides read TGTGCCTCAATAGCGAAGGGGTCCTACGAGCAGTACTTC.

This clonotype was found a few times. The V gene is TRBV6-1, the J gene TRBJ1-5, with D perhaps TRBD1 (6 bases). V was cut by 7 bases and J by 2 bases, with 12 bases left in between. The CDR3 extends over 14 amino acids. CDR1 is MNHNS, CDR2 SASEGT, per germline. The CDR3 DNA follows: TGTGCCAGCAACCCACAGGGTGGCAATCAGCCCCAGCATTTT. Protein product: CASNPQGGNQPQHF.

This clonotype came up a few times. The chain joins TRBV28 to TRBJ2-1; 10 bases match TRBD2. CDR3 length: 14 residues. Trimming took 8 bases from V and 4 from J; bases not matched to a gene: 5. CDR1 is MDHEN, CDR2 SYDVKM, per germline. CDR3 protein: CASFPGLAYNEQFF. CDR3 sequence (DNA): TGTGCCAGCTTTCCGGGACTAGCGTACAATGAGCAGTTCTTC.

This chain joins TRBV24-1 and TRBJ2-1; either TRBD1 or TRBD2 may supply D (5 bases each). The germline V gene encodes CDR1 KGHDR and CDR2 SFDVKD. The CDR3 runs to 16 residues. V dropped 4 bases and J dropped 6 bases, with 18 bases sitting between them. The CDR3 protein is CATSDTGRSVSNEQFF. The CDR3 nucleotides are TGTGCCACCAGTGACACGGGACGATCTGTGAGCAATGAGCAGTTCTTC.

This clonotype was counted at least ten times. The J gene is TRBJ2-7, the V gene TRBV20-1; TRBD1 agrees at 9 bases. The CDR3 totals 15 residues. Germline assignment: CDR1 DFQATT and CDR2 SNEGSKA (reference sequence). The V gene end was trimmed by 0 bases and the J gene end by 3 bases; junction bases not matched to a gene: 6. This chain's CDR3 is CSARDGDRALYEQYF. The CDR3 bases are TGCAGTGCTAGAGATGGGGACAGGGCTCTCTACGAGCAGTACTTC.

This clonotype was seen more than once but under ten times. The chain recombines TRBV28 with TRBJ2-1, with D unresolved. V was shortened by 6 bases and J by 9 bases, with 15 bases between the two germline ends. CDR3 length: 13 residues. CDR1 is MDHEN, CDR2 SYDVKM, per germline. The CDR3 here is CASSSSGWGEQFF. The DNA of the CDR3 is TGTGCCAGCAGCTCCTCCGGATGGGGTGAGCAGTTCTTC.

This clonotype was picked up a small number of times. The chain uses TRBV12-3 or TRBV12-4 and TRBJ2-5; D gene unclear. V lost 6 bases and J 7 bases, leaving 9 bases between the germline ends. This CDR3 comprises 11 residues. The CDR3 nucleotides read TGTGCCAGCAGGGATAGGAGGACCCAGTACTTC. Protein sequence: CASRDRRTQYF.

This clonotype occurred a few times. The chain joins TRBV7-9 to TRBJ1-2; TRBD1 aligns across 8 bases. The CDR3 extends over 14 amino acids. Losses at the gene ends were 5 bases for V and 4 bases for J; bases not matched to a gene: 6. Germline V lookup: CDR1 SEHNR, CDR2 FQNEAQ (reference sequence). The CDR3 reads CASSIQGAIYGYTF. CDR3 nucleotide sequence: TGTGCCAGCAGCATTCAGGGGGCGATCTATGGCTACACCTTC.

This clonotype was seen more than once but under ten times. The chain couples TRBV30 to TRBJ2-1; 8 bases agree with TRBD2. This CDR3 is 15 amino acids long. V was pared by 2 bases and J by 4 bases, with 7 bases of the junction left unmatched. Germline-derived CDR1 and CDR2 are GTSNPN and SVGIG (reference sequence). CDR3 bases: TGTGCCTGGAGTAGAATTAGCGGGATATACAATGAGCAGTTCTTC. It is translated as CAWSRISGIYNEQFF.

This clonotype showed up many times. The J gene is TRBJ2-3, the V gene TRBV20-1; maybe TRBD2 (5 bases). The CDR3 is 15 amino acids. Germline CDR1 is DFQATT and CDR2 is SNEGSKA (reference sequence). Trimming removed 1 base at V and 1 base at J, with 12 bases between. CDR3 sequence (DNA): TGCAGTGCTAGAGGGACTGAGTGGGGCACAGATACGCAGTATTTT. This codes for CSARGTEWGTDTQYF.

This chain joins TRBV20-1 and TRBJ2-2; TRBD2 aligns across 11 bases. The CDR3 loop spans 15 amino acids. The V and J ends lost 1 base and 4 bases, in that order; junction bases with no gene match: 2. The germline V gene has CDR1 DFQATT and CDR2 SNEGSKA (reference sequence). CDR3: CSARGLAGTTGELFF. The CDR3 coding sequence is TGCAGTGCTAGAGGACTAGCGGGGACCACCGGGGAGCTGTTTTTT.